This is a list of T cell receptor beta chains from one sample in a study of T cell responses to AZD1222 COVID-19 vaccine. This table comes from immunoSEQ multiplex PCR, and its TCRdb copy is limited to in-frame clones, with some not included. Of some 120,000 clones in the sample, roughly 90% were seen once. The sample was peripheral blood, taken on day 0 of AZD1222 vaccination. These receptors were obtained from an adult in good health. CDR3s include the opening cysteine and the closing phenylalanine or tryptophan. Fields, in order: clone size, J gene, V gene, D gene, CDR3 DNA, CDR3 protein. The D gene is left open where the match is weak. Clone size is not always given. Where it is, it says once, few, many or a class for expanded clones.

clone_size: NA
j_call: TRBJ2-5
v_call: TRBV27
d_call: TRBD2
cdr3_nt: TGTGCCAGCAGTTTATCCCCTGCGGGAGTAGGAGAGACCCAGTACTTC
cdr3_aa: CASSLSPAGVGETQYF

clone_size: once
j_call: TRBJ2-5
v_call: TRBV5-1
d_call: TRBD2
cdr3_nt: TGCGCCAGCAGCTTGGCCGGGCCAGCGGGGTTCGAGACCCAGTACTTC
cdr3_aa: CASSLAGPAGFETQYF

clone_size: NA
j_call: TRBJ1-2
v_call: TRBV3-1/TRBV3-2
d_call: NA
cdr3_nt: TGTGCCAGCAGCCAAGATTCAGGCCTTGGGTATGGCTACACCTTC
cdr3_aa: CASSQDSGLGYGYTF

clone_size: NA
j_call: TRBJ2-1
v_call: TRBV9
d_call: TRBD2
cdr3_nt: TGTGCCAGCAGCGTAGCGCCGGGACTAGCGGGGGTCAATGAGCAGTTCTTC
cdr3_aa: CASSVAPGLAGVNEQFF

clone_size: NA
j_call: TRBJ1-4
v_call: TRBV5-4
d_call: NA
cdr3_nt: TGTGCCAGCAGCTTCGGCGGCACCGATTTTCGAGAAAAACTGTTTTTT
cdr3_aa: CASSFGGTDFREKLFF

clone_size: NA
j_call: TRBJ2-7
v_call: TRBV27
d_call: TRBD1
cdr3_nt: TGTGCCAGCAGTCCGGGACAGGGGAGTTCCTACGAGCAGTACTTC
cdr3_aa: CASSPGQGSSYEQYF

clone_size: NA
j_call: TRBJ2-5
v_call: TRBV10-3
d_call: NA
cdr3_nt: TGTGCCATCAGTGACAGGGGAGAGACCCAGTACTTC
cdr3_aa: CAISDRGETQYF

clone_size: NA
j_call: TRBJ2-5
v_call: TRBV27
d_call: TRBD1
cdr3_nt: TGTGCCAGCAGTTTATCTGGGGACAGCCAAGAGACCCAGTACTTC
cdr3_aa: CASSLSGDSQETQYF

clone_size: NA
j_call: TRBJ1-1
v_call: TRBV12-3/TRBV12-4
d_call: NA
cdr3_nt: TGTGCCACCATACCTTGGGTGAACACTGAAGCTTTCTTT
cdr3_aa: CATIPWVNTEAFF

clone_size: NA
j_call: TRBJ2-7
v_call: TRBV2
d_call: NA
cdr3_nt: TGTGCCAGCAGTACCTACGAGCAGTACTTC
cdr3_aa: CASSTYEQYF

clone_size: NA
j_call: TRBJ1-6
v_call: TRBV27
d_call: TRBD1
cdr3_nt: TGTGCCAGCATGGGACAGGGAGGCATGCCCTATAATTCACCCCTCCACTTT
cdr3_aa: CASMGQGGMPYNSPLHF